These 32 T cell receptor beta chains came from one sample sequenced in a study of identical twins. A single record per CDR3 protein comes from TCRdb applying MiXCR to the 5' RACE reads. The data contain approximately 680,000 distinct CDR3 sequences, about 7.1% of them singletons. These data also formed part of another study, on yellow fever vaccine responses in identical twins.

The sample consisted of PBMCs. Receptors originate from a woman aged 18-35 years in good health.

This clonotype was detected ten times or more. The J gene is TRBJ2-1, the V gene TRBV7-8; possibly TRBD1 for D (5 bases). From germline, CDR1 is SGHVS and CDR2 FQNEAQ. Trimming pared 6 bases from V and 0 bases from J, leaving 12 bases between. The CDR3 sequence is 15 residues long. CDR3 bases: TGTGCCAGCAGAGGGGCACCGCGCTCCTACAATGAGCAGTTCTTC. It encodes CASRGAPRSYNEQFF.

This chain joins TRBV18 and TRBJ2-3; TRBD1 aligns across 9 bases. Germline V gene sequence: CDR1 KGHSH, CDR2 LQKENI. J lost 3 bases, V lost 3 bases, and 7 bases had no gene match. The CDR3 is 16 residues long. The CDR3 loop is CASSPPTGGGTDTQYF. CDR3 DNA: TGTGCCAGCTCACCTCCGACAGGGGGTGGAACAGATACGCAGTATTTT.

V and J are TRBV19 and TRBJ1-1, with a weak D call TRBD1 (5 bases). V lost 3 bases and J 1 base, leaving 15 bases between the germline ends. Germline assignment: CDR1 LNHDA and CDR2 SQIVND (reference sequence). The CDR3 loop spans 16 amino acids. This chain's CDR3 is CASSIRLTDRNTEAFF. The CDR3, as DNA: TGTGCCAGTAGTATCCGGTTGACAGACAGGAACACTGAAGCTTTCTTT.

Ten or more counts support this clonotype. The chain employs TRBV5-4 and TRBJ1-2; 7 nucleotides align to TRBD1. CDR1 SGHNT and CDR2 YYREEE come from the germline V gene (reference sequence). After removal of 4 bases from V and 1 base from J, the junction contained 4 bases not matched to a gene. The CDR3 has 14 amino acids. This CDR3 reads CASSRGTDNYGYTF. The DNA for the CDR3 is TGTGCCAGCAGCCGCGGGACAGATAACTATGGCTACACCTTC.

The table lists this clonotype with many counts. V usage is TRBV12-3 or TRBV12-4 and J usage is TRBJ2-1, with 13 positions matching TRBD2. V shed 6 bases and J 7 bases; nucleotides not matched to a gene: 9. The CDR3 length is 16 residues. DNA for the CDR3: TGTGCCAGCAGACTGCCGGGACTAGCGGGATCTAATGAGCAGTTCTTC. Its translation: CASRLPGLAGSNEQFF.

This clonotype was seen repeatedly, ten times or more. The V gene is TRBV29-1, the J gene TRBJ1-2; 7 bases align to TRBD1. CDR1 and CDR2 (germline): SQVTM, ANQGSEA. The ends lost 8 bases at V and 3 bases at J; junction bases unmatched: 9. The CDR3 totals 13 residues. DNA of the CDR3: TGCAGCTATGACAGGGAAGGGGACTATGGCTACACCTTC. This codes for CSYDREGDYGYTF.

Only a few counts were recorded for this clonotype. This chain links TRBV5-4 with TRBJ2-1; 16 bases map to TRBD2. The CDR3 consists of 16 residues. The germline gives CDR1 SGHNT, CDR2 YYREEE (reference sequence). The junction had 14 bases not matched to a gene; V was cut back by 5 bases and J by 15 bases. This CDR3 reads CASRALGLAGGTSLFF. The CDR3 DNA reads as TGTGCCAGCAGAGCCTTGGGACTAGCGGGGGGGACGAGCCTGTTCTTC.

In this sample, this clonotype turned up a few times. The J gene is TRBJ1-1, the V gene TRBV7-6, with TRBD1 as a possible D gene (6 bases). The length of the CDR3 is 14 residues. V dropped 5 bases and J dropped 5 bases, with 15 bases sitting between them. Germline V gene data show CDR1 as SGHVS and CDR2 as FNYEAQ. CDR3: CASSADSPGTEAFF. CDR3 in DNA: TGTGCCAGCAGCGCGGACAGCCCGGGGACTGAAGCTTTCTTT.

The chain is built from TRBV19 and TRBJ2-1; 11 nucleotides line up with TRBD1. V lost 4 bases, J lost 6 bases, and 5 bases stayed unmatched. CDR3 length equals 15 residues. Germline lookup yields CDR1 LNHDA and CDR2 SQIVND (reference sequence). CDR3 in DNA: TGTGCCAGTAGTAGCCGGGACAGGGGGTTCAATGAGCAGTTCTTC. This codes for CASSSRDRGFNEQFF. Variable domain in full (rest from reference TRBV19 and TRBJ2-1): DGGITQSPKYLFRKEGQNVTLSCEQNLNHDAMYWYRQDPGQGLRLIYYSQIVNDFQKGDIAEGYSVSREKKESFPLTVTSAQKNPTAFYLCASSSRDRGFNEQFFGPGTRLTVL.

A few counts support this clonotype. The J gene is TRBJ1-1, the V gene TRBV12-3 or TRBV12-4; a weak D match, TRBD1 (6 bases). V gave up 7 bases and J gave up 0 bases, with 9 bases separating them. The CDR3 extends over 13 amino acids. In DNA, the CDR3 is TGTGCCAGCAAGAGGGACATGAACACTGAAGCTTTCTTT. This codes for CASKRDMNTEAFF.

This clonotype came up a few times. This sequence joins TRBV12-3 or TRBV12-4 and TRBJ1-2; the D is unclear. This CDR3 has 13 amino acids. Trimming removed 5 bases from V and 4 bases from J, with 11 bases in between. The CDR3 reads CASSPGRAYGYTF. Here the CDR3 DNA reads TGTGCCAGCAGTCCCGGACGAGCCTATGGCTACACCTTC.

This clonotype was counted a few times. The rearrangement links TRBV11-2 to TRBJ2-1; 13 bases are a match to TRBD2. The V gene's germline CDR1 is SGHAT and CDR2 FQNNGV. CDR3 length: 17 amino acids. The junction had 2 bases not matched to a gene; V was cut back by 0 bases and J by 3 bases. CDR3 DNA sequence: TGTGCCAGCAGCTTAGACAGGACTAGCGGGAGCTACAATGAGCAGTTCTTC. Translated: CASSLDRTSGSYNEQFF.

This clonotype was detected a few times. This chain joins TRBV3-1 and TRBJ1-1; D call uncertain. Germline loops: CDR1 LGHDT, CDR2 YNNKEL (reference sequence). The V end was cut by 1 base, the J end by 7 bases, with 16 bases between. The CDR3 sequence is 15 residues long. CDR3 loop: CASSQGPTKGGEAFF. DNA of the CDR3: TGTGCCAGCAGCCAAGGGCCGACAAAGGGAGGTGAAGCTTTCTTT. Full variable domain (remainder filled in from reference TRBV3-1 and TRBJ1-1): DTAVSQTPKYLVTQMGNDKSIKCEQNLGHDTMYWYKQDSKKFLKIMFSYNNKELIINETVPNRFSPKSPDKAHLNLHINSLELGDSAVYFCASSQGPTKGGEAFFGQGTRLTVV.

The chain employs TRBV4-1 and TRBJ1-5; D is undetermined. The CDR3 has 14 residues. Germline V gene data show CDR1 as MGHRA and CDR2 as YSYEKL. The V and J ends lost 6 bases and 5 bases respectively, with 14 bases between them. The CDR3 bases are TGCGCCAGCAGGAATATGGGATCGGATCAGCCCCAGCATTTT. Translating gives CASRNMGSDQPQHF.

The rearrangement links TRBV7-8 to TRBJ2-1; 10 bases are shared with TRBD1. The CDR3 runs to 14 residues. The J segment lost 8 bases and the V segment lost 5 bases, leaving 6 bases of the junction unmatched. The germline CDR1 and CDR2 sequences are SGHVS and FQNEAQ. The CDR3 protein is CASSPTGGRYEQFF. CDR3 DNA sequence: TGTGCCAGCAGCCCGACAGGGGGCCGGTATGAGCAGTTCTTC.

This clonotype turned up a few times. The chain uses TRBV20-1 and TRBJ2-1; 14 nucleotides agree with TRBD2. Germline-derived CDR1 and CDR2 are DFQATT and SNEGSKA (reference sequence). CDR3 size: 16 residues. J lost 1 base, V lost 1 base, and 0 bases had no gene match. The DNA of the CDR3 is TGCAGTGCTAGAGGGACTAGCGGGAGGTCCTACAATGAGCAGTTCTTC. It specifies CSARGTSGRSYNEQFF.

This clonotype was picked up a small number of times. This chain connects TRBV20-1 to TRBJ2-5, with unresolved D. Between the trimmed V and J ends, which lost 6 bases and 5 bases, there was a span of 16 bases. Germline loops: CDR1 DFQATT, CDR2 SNEGSKA (reference sequence). CDR3 length: 13 amino acids. CDR3 amino acids: CSAQKSGLETQYF. The CDR3 region has the DNA TGCAGTGCCCAAAAATCGGGTTTGGAGACCCAGTACTTC.

This clonotype was detected ten times or more. The V and J genes are TRBV4-1 and TRBJ2-3; 7 bases agree with TRBD2. This CDR3 has 14 amino acids. The germline V gene encodes CDR1 MGHRA and CDR2 YSYEKL. V shed 2 bases, J shed 4 bases, and the junction held 3 bases outside the gene matches. The CDR3 spells CASSQLTSADTQYF. CDR3 nucleotides: TGCGCCAGCAGCCAATTAACTAGCGCAGATACGCAGTATTTT.

This clonotype was recorded many times. The rearrangement joins TRBV4-1 to TRBJ1-2; possibly TRBD1 for D (5 bases). CDR3 length: 15 amino acids. V was trimmed by 1 base and J by 4 bases, leaving 13 bases between them. From germline, CDR1 is MGHRA and CDR2 YSYEKL. This chain's CDR3 is CASSQVGDSIYGYTF. CDR3 nucleotides: TGCGCCAGCAGCCAAGTTGGCGACAGCATCTATGGCTACACCTTC.

The rearrangement uses TRBV12-3 or TRBV12-4 and TRBJ1-6; D ambiguous. The CDR3 has 12 amino acids. Trimming removed 6 bases from V and 6 bases from J, with 6 bases in between. CDR3 nucleotide sequence: TGTGCCAGCAGGAGAATTAATTCACCCCTCCACTTT. It yields the protein CASRRINSPLHF.

This clonotype was seen a few times. This chain connects TRBV20-1 to TRBJ2-7; D is undetermined. The CDR3 totals 11 residues. V was clipped by 6 bases and J by 7 bases, with 13 bases between them. CDR1 DFQATT and CDR2 SNEGSKA come from the germline V gene (reference sequence). The DNA for the CDR3 is TGCAGTGCCTTGGTAAACCTAGAGCAGTACGTC. This codes for CSALVNLEQYV.

The table lists this clonotype with many counts. J is TRBJ2-7 and V is TRBV28, with 7 positions matching TRBD1. With V trimmed by 6 bases and J by 5 bases, 19 bases remained unmatched. The CDR3 runs to 17 residues. Per germline, CDR1 MDHEN and CDR2 SYDVKM. The CDR3 bases are TGTGCCAGCAGGGCAACCCTGGGACAGTCCCCCTTTAACGAGCAGTACTTC. It is translated as CASRATLGQSPFNEQYF.

The sample holds many counts of this clonotype. The rearrangement links TRBV5-6 to TRBJ2-1, with TRBD1 matching over 8 bases. V was clipped by 3 bases and J by 7 bases; unmatched bases: 9. The CDR3 contains 15 residues. The germline V gene has CDR1 SGHDT and CDR2 YYEEEE. CDR3 amino acids: CASSSGTGGLNEQFF. The CDR3 nucleotides read TGTGCCAGCAGCTCCGGGACAGGAGGCCTTAATGAGCAGTTCTTC.

In this sample, this clonotype turned up many times. V usage is TRBV15 and J usage is TRBJ1-2; D is unclear. This CDR3 spans 13 amino acids. V was shortened by 0 bases and J by 7 bases, with 9 bases between the two germline ends. Germline V lookup: CDR1 LNHNV, CDR2 YYDKDF (reference sequence). DNA of the CDR3: TGTGCCACCAGCAGAGATAAACTGGTTGGCTACACCTTC. It translates to CATSRDKLVGYTF.

This clonotype has a count of ten or more. This chain links TRBV20-1 with TRBJ2-5; D is uncertain. V was cut by 5 bases and J by 5 bases, with 15 bases left in between. CDR1 is DFQATT and CDR2 is SNEGSKA in the germline V gene (reference sequence). The CDR3 length is 13 residues. CDR3 amino acids: CSAPKNPEETQYF. Here the CDR3 DNA reads TGCAGTGCTCCCAAAAACCCGGAGGAGACCCAGTACTTC.

This clonotype was detected a few times. The J gene is TRBJ2-1, the V gene TRBV12-3 or TRBV12-4, with 7 bases that match TRBD1. The CDR3 runs 16 residues. With V trimmed by 6 bases and J by 1 base, 9 bases remained unmatched. The CDR3 region has the DNA TGTGCCAGCAGCACGACAGGGAGACCTTCCTACAATGAGCAGTTCTTC. Protein: CASSTTGRPSYNEQFF.

The chain employs TRBV12-3 or TRBV12-4 and TRBJ2-1; TRBD1 is a possible D gene (6 bases). The length of the CDR3 is 13 residues. The V end was cut by 5 bases, the J end by 7 bases, with 12 bases between. In DNA form, the CDR3 reads TGTGCCAGCAGTCACATCAGGGGTAATGAGCAGTTCTTC. It codes for CASSHIRGNEQFF.

This clonotype was observed many times. The chain links TRBV20-1 to TRBJ2-5; no clear D gene. Germline V gene lookup returns CDR1 DFQATT and CDR2 SNEGSKA (reference sequence). This CDR3 has 10 amino acids. With 3 bases removed from V and 6 bases from J, the gap between germline ends came to 5 bases. The CDR3 DNA reads as TGCAGTGCTAGCAGACAGACCCAGTACTTC. The encoded protein is CSASRQTQYF.

This clonotype was seen ten or more times. The chain recombines TRBV9 with TRBJ2-5; perhaps D is TRBD1 or TRBD2 (5 bases each). CDR3 length: 15 amino acids. The V gene's germline CDR1 is SGDLS and CDR2 YYNGEE. V gave up 3 bases and J gave up 2 bases, with 14 bases separating them. This CDR3 reads CASSASGTEQETQYF. DNA of the CDR3: TGTGCCAGCAGCGCCTCCGGGACCGAGCAAGAGACCCAGTACTTC.

Many counts were recorded for this clonotype. J is TRBJ1-6 and V is TRBV28, with 11 bases aligning to TRBD1. V shed 6 bases, J shed 8 bases, and the junction held 6 bases outside the gene matches. Looked up from germline, CDR1 is MDHEN and CDR2 is SYDVKM. The CDR3 contains 15 residues. The CDR3 loop is CASSPRTGGYSPLHF. For the CDR3, the DNA is TGTGCCAGCAGCCCGAGGACAGGGGGCTATTCACCCCTCCACTTT.

The chain links TRBV10-3 to TRBJ2-3; 8 nucleotides agree with TRBD2. Germline loops: CDR1 ENHRY, CDR2 SYGVKD. The CDR3 has 16 residues. The V segment lost 0 bases and the J segment 1 base; nucleotides outside the gene matches: 3. The CDR3 protein is CAISESTGGGTDTQYF. Here the CDR3 DNA reads TGTGCCATCAGTGAGTCGACGGGAGGGGGCACAGATACGCAGTATTTT.

This clonotype was observed many times. The chain joins TRBV7-8 to TRBJ1-1; 9 bases match TRBD1. The V gene's germline CDR1 is SGHVS and CDR2 FQNEAQ. Germline trimming cut 5 bases from V and 5 bases from J; bases unmatched to any gene: 9. This CDR3 has 15 residues. The CDR3, as DNA: TGTGCCAGCAGCCGAGATGGGACAGGGAGAACTGAAGCTTTCTTT. Translated: CASSRDGTGRTEAFF.